The 30 T cell receptor beta chains below come from one sample, sequenced in a study of blood T cell repertoires in COVID-19. Clones were sequenced by immunoSEQ multiplex PCR, and TCRdb holds only the in-frame ones, with some missing. The sample carries hundreds of thousands of clones, around 81% recorded once. Sequencing was done on a sample of PBMCs or T cells enriched from blood (not recorded which). These receptors were taken from a man aged 30 to 45 with acute COVID-19.

This chain uses TRBV19 with TRBJ2-5; TRBD2 is a possible D gene (6 bases). Germline CDR1 and CDR2: LNHDA and SQIVND (reference sequence). Trimming removed 5 bases from V and 4 bases from J, with 17 bases in between. This CDR3 contains 15 residues. This CDR3 is CASSPGPGRTETQYF. The CDR3 DNA is TGTGCCAGTAGTCCCGGGCCAGGGAGGACAGAGACCCAGTACTTC.

The chain joins TRBV5-6 to TRBJ1-5; maybe TRBD1 (6 bases). Germline V gene sequence: CDR1 SGHDT, CDR2 YYEEEE. V was shortened by 0 bases and J by 7 bases, with 11 bases between the two germline ends. The CDR3 totals 14 residues. The chain's CDR3 is CASSLGFGGQPQHF. CDR3 DNA: TGTGCCAGCAGCTTGGGTTTTGGGGGCCAGCCCCAGCATTTT.

The chain is built from TRBV6-5 and TRBJ1-5; D uncertain. CDR1 and CDR2 from the germline V gene are MNHEY and SVGAGI. There are 13 residues in the CDR3. Trimming took off 8 bases at V and 6 bases at J, with 14 bases between the two ends. CDR3 bases: TGTGCCAGCCTAACAGATTTCTCTCAGCCCCAGCATTTT. The encoded protein is CASLTDFSQPQHF.

The chain combines TRBV6-5 with TRBJ2-3, with D tentatively TRBD2 (5 bases). The CDR3 is 16 residues long. V was cut by 0 bases and J by 6 bases, with 16 bases left in between. Germline V gives CDR1 MNHEY, CDR2 SVGAGI. CDR3 DNA: TGTGCCAGCAGTTACTCGACTATCAATCTGGGGGATACGCAGTATTTT. This translates into CASSYSTINLGDTQYF.

This clone was seen once. The chain uses TRBV6-4 and TRBJ1-4; 7 positions match TRBD1. Germline V CDR1 and CDR2: MRHNA, SNTAGT. The V and J ends lost 8 bases and 8 bases, in that order; junction bases with no gene match: 8. The CDR3 runs 13 residues. CDR3 region: CASPGAGGEKLFF. CDR3 nucleotide sequence: TGTGCCAGCCCAGGGGCAGGGGGAGAAAAACTGTTTTTT.

The rearrangement joins TRBV28 to TRBJ1-1; 10 nucleotides align to TRBD1. This CDR3 contains 15 residues. With 6 bases clipped from V and 0 bases from J, the junction kept 4 bases outside the gene matches. Germline assignment: CDR1 MDHEN and CDR2 SYDVKM. The CDR3 is CASRQGTGVNTEAFF. In DNA form, the CDR3 reads TGTGCCAGCAGACAGGGGACAGGGGTGAACACTGAAGCTTTCTTT.

This rearrangement joins TRBV29-1 to TRBJ2-3; TRBD1 agrees at 7 bases. This CDR3 has 13 residues. V was clipped by 7 bases and J by 11 bases; unmatched bases: 15. The V gene's germline CDR1 is SQVTM and CDR2 ANQGSEA. The CDR3 nucleotides are TGCAGCGCCCGTAACCCTGACAGGGATCAGCAGTATTTT. It codes for CSARNPDRDQQYF.

CDR3 DNA: TGTGCCAGTAGTCCTTCGGTAGAGACCCAGTACTTC. Protein: CASSPSVETQYF. V and J are TRBV19 and TRBJ2-5; D gene uncertain. The CDR3 is 12 amino acids. The V gene lost 5 bases and the J gene lost 4 bases, with 8 bases spanning the gap. CDR1 is LNHDA and CDR2 is SQIVND in the germline V gene (reference sequence). Drawing the rest from reference TRBV19 and TRBJ2-5, the complete variable domain is DGGITQSPKYLFRKEGQNVTLSCEQNLNHDAMYWYRQDPGQGLRLIYYSQIVNDFQKGDIAEGYSVSREKKESFPLTVTSAQKNPTAFYLCASSPSVETQYFGPGTRLLVL.

As concerns this clone: In the same sample, other DNA sequences code for this CDR3. CDR3 in DNA: TGTGCCAGCAGCCGGGACAGAAATCAGCCCCAGCATTTT. It yields the protein CASSRDRNQPQHF. This chain uses TRBV2 with TRBJ1-5, with TRBD1 matching over 7 bases. The ends lost 6 bases at V and 4 bases at J; junction bases unmatched: 3. Per germline, CDR1 SNHLY and CDR2 FYNNEI. CDR3 length: 13 amino acids.

The V gene is TRBV28, the J gene TRBJ1-2; the D gene is possibly TRBD1 (6 bases). This CDR3 has 16 amino acids. Germline values: CDR1 MDHEN, CDR2 SYDVKM. The V end lost 6 bases, the J end lost 5 bases, and 22 bases lay between the germline ends. The CDR3 DNA follows: TGTGCCAGCAGCTTAATAGGACGCCAGAGGGGGTATGGCTACACCTTC. Protein sequence: CASSLIGRQRGYGYTF.

The chain employs TRBV11-2 and TRBJ2-7; D is unresolved. The CDR3 totals 12 residues. Per germline, CDR1 SGHAT and CDR2 FQNNGV. Trimming cost V 6 bases and J 0 bases, with 6 bases left between them. The CDR3 reads CASRQNSYEQYF. As DNA, the CDR3 is TGTGCCAGCAGGCAGAACTCCTACGAGCAGTACTTC.

The chain couples TRBV6-4 to TRBJ2-2; the D gene is possibly TRBD1 (6 bases). The germline CDR1 and CDR2 sequences are MRHNA and SNTAGT. The CDR3 loop spans 15 amino acids. The V end lost 4 bases, the J end lost 0 bases, and 9 bases lay between the germline ends. The CDR3 sequence: CASSAGTPNTGELFF. In nucleotides, the CDR3 is TGTGCCAGCAGTGCTGGGACACCGAACACCGGGGAGCTGTTTTTT.

The V call is TRBV4-2, the J call TRBJ2-7; the match to TRBD1 covers 9 bases. With V trimmed by 0 bases and J by 4 bases, 7 bases remained unmatched. Germline-derived CDR1 and CDR2 are LGHNA and YNFKEQ. This CDR3 comprises 16 residues. The CDR3 DNA is TGTGCCAGCAGCCAAGACATGGGGGACAGGGAATACGAGCAGTACTTC. This codes for CASSQDMGDREYEQYF.

Only one count was recorded for this clone. This sequence joins TRBV19 and TRBJ2-5; TRBD1 agrees at 7 bases. The germline CDR1 and CDR2 sequences are LNHDA and SQIVND (reference sequence). The CDR3 is 15 residues long. Trimming took 6 bases from V and 4 from J; bases not matched to a gene: 11. As DNA, the CDR3 is TGTGCCAGTAGCGAATCGGGACAGAACTTAGAGACCCAGTACTTC. It encodes CASSESGQNLETQYF. Complete variable domain (other parts from reference TRBV19 and TRBJ2-5): DGGITQSPKYLFRKEGQNVTLSCEQNLNHDAMYWYRQDPGQGLRLIYYSQIVNDFQKGDIAEGYSVSREKKESFPLTVTSAQKNPTAFYLCASSESGQNLETQYFGPGTRLLVL.

The chain joins TRBV6-5 to TRBJ1-2; the D is unclear. The CDR3 length is 14 residues. The V end lost 1 base, the J end lost 4 bases, and 10 bases lay between the germline ends. Germline V gene sequence: CDR1 MNHEY, CDR2 SVGAGI. The CDR3 DNA is TGTGCCAGCAGTTACTTTGCAGGCCTCTATGGCTACACCTTC. This codes for CASSYFAGLYGYTF.

This sequence joins TRBV3-1 (or the pseudogene TRBV3-2) and TRBJ1-1, with D possibly TRBD1 on 6 matching bases. Germline V gene sequence: CDR1 LGHDT, CDR2 YNNKEL (reference sequence). With 1 base removed from V and 4 bases from J, the gap between germline ends came to 10 bases. The CDR3 spans 14 residues. The CDR3 nucleotides read TGTGCCAGCAGCCAAGGACAGGTAACCACTGAAGCTTTCTTT. Translating gives CASSQGQVTTEAFF.

Here the CDR3 reads CASSSRDRVNIQYF. The DNA of the CDR3 is TGTGCCAGCAGCTCCCGGGACAGGGTTAACATTCAGTACTTC. The rearrangement uses TRBV5-6 and TRBJ2-4, with 9 bases lining up with TRBD1. The V and J ends lost 3 bases and 7 bases, in that order; junction bases with no gene match: 5. Looked up from germline, CDR1 is SGHDT and CDR2 is YYEEEE. This CDR3 comprises 14 residues.

The genes are TRBV27 and TRBJ2-7; D call uncertain. Trimming took off 3 bases at V and 0 bases at J, with 6 bases between the two ends. Germline-derived CDR1 and CDR2 are MNHEY and SMNVEV (reference sequence). CDR3 length: 13 amino acids. In nucleotides, the CDR3 is TGTGCCAGCAGTTTGGGCCCCTCCTACGAGCAGTACTTC. Amino acids: CASSLGPSYEQYF.

The V and J genes are TRBV7-9 and TRBJ2-5; a possible D gene is TRBD2 (6 bases). The V gene's germline CDR1 is SEHNR and CDR2 FQNEAQ (reference sequence). The CDR3 is made up of 16 amino acids. With 6 bases removed from V and 1 base from J, the gap between germline ends came to 18 bases. CDR3 DNA sequence: TGTGCCAGCAGGGGGCGGTGGGGGACTCCCCAAGAGACCCAGTACTTC. It translates to CASRGRWGTPQETQYF.

As to this clone: The junction and the germline gene differ at one end; a read error may be behind it. The chain carries TRBV9 and TRBJ2-5; TRBD2 matches at 16 bases. Germline V lookup: CDR1 SGDLS, CDR2 YYNGEE. There are 17 residues in the CDR3. CDR3: CASNVGTSGGAGETQYF. The CDR3 DNA sequence: TGTGCCAGCAACGTAGGGACTAGCGGGGGGGCCGGGGAGACCCAGTACTTC.

The sample holds one count of this clone. The same CDR3 is also encoded by other DNA sequences in this sample. J is TRBJ2-5 and V is TRBV11-2; 10 nucleotides agree with TRBD2. J was trimmed by 5 bases and V by 2 bases; bases with no gene match: 5. The length of the CDR3 is 15 residues. The germline gives CDR1 SGHAT, CDR2 FQNNGV. CDR3 bases: TGTGCCAGCAGCTTATCTAGCGGGGGAGGCGAGACCCAGTACTTC. This codes for CASSLSSGGGETQYF.

This clone was recorded at least ten times. The genes are TRBV27 and TRBJ1-6; D is possibly TRBD1 (6 bases). CDR1 and CDR2 from the germline V gene are MNHEY and SMNVEV (reference sequence). The CDR3 is made up of 15 amino acids. V was trimmed by 5 bases and J by 6 bases, leaving 14 bases between them. The CDR3 reads CASSPDSESNSPLHF. Here the CDR3 DNA reads TGTGCCAGCAGTCCGGACAGTGAAAGTAATTCACCCCTCCACTTT.

The count of this clone is one. This chain joins TRBV7-9 and TRBJ1-2; D uncertain. Germline assignment: CDR1 SEHNR and CDR2 FQNEAQ (reference sequence). The CDR3 covers 13 residues. V gave up 0 bases and J gave up 2 bases, with 4 bases separating them. This CDR3 is CASSLAANYGYTF. CDR3 DNA: TGTGCCAGCAGCTTAGCGGCAAACTATGGCTACACCTTC.

The chain carries TRBV18 and TRBJ1-1, with D unclear. V was pared by 2 bases and J by 4 bases, with 11 bases between. The germline V gene has CDR1 KGHSH and CDR2 LQKENI. This CDR3 has 14 amino acids. The CDR3 loop is CASSPGLLGTEAFF. The DNA of the CDR3 is TGTGCCAGCTCACCAGGACTGCTGGGCACTGAAGCTTTCTTT.

This chain links TRBV6-5 with TRBJ1-4; D remains ambiguous. Trimming took 0 bases from V and 8 from J, leaving 16 bases between them. The CDR3 contains 16 residues. Germline CDR1 is MNHEY and CDR2 is SVGAGI. CDR3 residues: CASSYSPPEVEEKLFF. CDR3 nucleotides: TGTGCCAGCAGTTACTCTCCCCCGGAGGTAGAAGAAAAACTGTTTTTT.

This chain links TRBV9 with TRBJ2-7; TRBD2 is a possible D gene (6 bases). From germline, CDR1 is SGDLS and CDR2 YYNGEE. This CDR3 is built from 15 residues. The V end lost 0 bases, the J end lost 5 bases, and 15 bases lay between the germline ends. In DNA form, the CDR3 reads TGTGCCAGCAGCGTAGGCCTAAGCTGGGAGGACGAGCAGTACTTC. Its protein is CASSVGLSWEDEQYF.

The chain recombines TRBV5-4 with TRBJ1-4; weak D call: TRBD1 (6 bases). Germline V CDR1 and CDR2: SGHNT, YYREEE (reference sequence). V lost 0 bases and J lost 4, with 13 bases in between. This CDR3 region has 16 residues. CDR3 region: CASSLAPGQLNEKLFF. The CDR3 region has the DNA TGTGCCAGCAGCTTGGCCCCTGGACAGCTTAATGAAAAACTGTTTTTT.

The chain's CDR3 is CASLGRARTEAFF. In DNA form, the CDR3 reads TGTGCCAGCTTAGGGAGGGCCCGGACTGAAGCTTTCTTT. The chain carries TRBV6-5 and TRBJ1-1; D not certain. V was pared by 8 bases and J by 5 bases, with 15 bases between. CDR1 MNHEY and CDR2 SVGAGI come from the germline V gene. This CDR3 has 13 amino acids.

The rearrangement links TRBV5-5 to TRBJ1-1; 9 nucleotides match TRBD1. This CDR3 is built from 15 residues. Germline lookup yields CDR1 SGHKS and CDR2 YYEKEE (reference sequence). Trimming cost V 4 bases and J 5 bases; bases outside gene matches: 9. As DNA, the CDR3 is TGTGCCAGCAGCCTGGGGGACAGGGTAAAGACTGAAGCTTTCTTT. Translating it yields CASSLGDRVKTEAFF.

This sequence joins TRBV6-5 and TRBJ1-2, with unresolved D. Trimming removed 0 bases at V and 2 bases at J, with 7 bases between. There are 14 residues in the CDR3. The germline V gene has CDR1 MNHEY and CDR2 SVGAGI. CDR3 protein: CASSYSGKNYGYTF. In nucleotides, the CDR3 is TGTGCCAGCAGTTACTCTGGCAAGAACTATGGCTACACCTTC.